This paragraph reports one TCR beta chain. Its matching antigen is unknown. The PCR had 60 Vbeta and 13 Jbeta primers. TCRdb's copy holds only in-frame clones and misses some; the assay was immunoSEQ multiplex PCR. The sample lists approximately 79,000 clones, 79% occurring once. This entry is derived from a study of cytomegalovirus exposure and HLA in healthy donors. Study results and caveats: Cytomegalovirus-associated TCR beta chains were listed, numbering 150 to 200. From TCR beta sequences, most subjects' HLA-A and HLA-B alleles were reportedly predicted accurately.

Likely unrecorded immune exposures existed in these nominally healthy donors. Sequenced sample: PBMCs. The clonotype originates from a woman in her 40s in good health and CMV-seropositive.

The CDR3 region is CASTRVVAGYNEQFF. The CDR3 coding sequence is TGTGCCAGCACCCGGGTAGTAGCGGGTTACAATGAGCAGTTCTTC. The gene calls are TRBV27 and TRBJ2-1, with 7 bases aligning to TRBD2. Germline V gives CDR1 MNHEY, CDR2 SMNVEV (reference sequence). The CDR3 totals 15 residues. V trimming: 7 bases; J trimming: 4 bases; junction bases outside the gene matches: 10.